One and the same sample provided the 20 T cell receptor beta chains below, sequenced in a study of identical twins (dated by TCRdb to the mid-2010s). The library was prepared using 5' RACE. Data came from an Illumina HiSeq 2000. The raw public data were reprocessed by TCRdb itself: fastp quality trimming at Q25, MiXCR clonotype calling, in-frame beta chains only. Rows with a matching CDR3 protein are joined into one entry that keeps the most common DNA and genes. This sample gives hundreds of thousands of distinct CDR3 sequences in total; 6.1% of them show up just once. The ten largest make up under 2% of the sample. The sample comprised naive T cells sorted from blood. Interpreted using the paper, the cell subset or site label stands for: cells isolated with a human naive T-cell isolation kit. The receptor set was obtained from a man between 18 and 35 years old in good health.

This sequence joins TRBV12-5 and TRBJ2-3; 8 positions match TRBD2. Germline lookup yields CDR1 LGHNT and CDR2 FRNRAP. The CDR3 length is 16 residues. After removal of 5 bases from V and 2 bases from J, the junction contained 9 bases not matched to a gene. The DNA for the CDR3 is TGTGCTAGTGGTCTCGGGAGGGCCGTCGACACAGATACGCAGTATTTT. It specifies CASGLGRAVDTDTQYF.

Ten or more counts support this clonotype. The chain recombines TRBV6-5 with TRBJ1-2; D remains ambiguous. The germline V and J ends were trimmed by 2 bases and 6 bases, with 19 bases remaining between them. Germline V gene sequence: CDR1 MNHEY, CDR2 SVGAGI. The CDR3 extends over 16 amino acids. CDR3 DNA: TGTGCCAGCAGTTACCCGACGGACGGAGGAGTACATGGCTACACCTTC. It translates to CASSYPTDGGVHGYTF.

The CDR3 DNA reads TGTGCCAGCAGCTTAGGACAGGGGAGAGAGAATCAGCCCCAGCATTTT. Encoded protein: CASSLGQGRENQPQHF. The chain carries TRBV5-5 and TRBJ1-5; the match to TRBD1 covers 9 bases. The V and J ends lost 2 bases and 4 bases, in that order; junction bases with no gene match: 7. There are 16 residues in the CDR3. Per the germline V gene, CDR1 is SGHKS and CDR2 is YYEKEE (reference sequence).

The chain links TRBV18 to TRBJ2-7; D call uncertain. Germline V gives CDR1 KGHSH, CDR2 LQKENI. This CDR3 is 13 amino acids long. The V and J ends lost 4 bases and 6 bases respectively, with 13 bases between them. CDR3 coding DNA: TGTGCCAGCTCACTATCTGCTTTACGCGAGCAGTACTTC. Its translation: CASSLSALREQYF. Together with reference TRBV18 and TRBJ2-7, the CDR3 gives the full variable domain: NAGVMQNPRHLVRRRGQEARLRCSPMKGHSHVYWYRQLPEEGLKFMVYLQKENIIDESGMPKERFSAEFPKEGPSILRIQQVVRGDSAAYFCASSLSALREQYFGPGTRLTVT.

This clonotype appeared many times. The chain couples TRBV24-1 to TRBJ2-1, with D possibly being TRBD2 (5 bases). V was shortened by 10 bases and J by 1 base, with 16 bases between the two germline ends. This CDR3 comprises 15 residues. In germline, CDR1 is KGHDR, CDR2 SFDVKD. For the CDR3, the DNA is TGTGCCACATCGTCTGGGCGGGTATCCTACAATGAGCAGTTCTTC. Protein sequence: CATSSGRVSYNEQFF.

This clonotype was picked up many times. V and J are TRBV6-5 and TRBJ2-3, with 7 bases that match TRBD1. Looked up from germline, CDR1 is MNHEY and CDR2 is SVGAGI. The junction had 11 bases not matched to a gene; V was cut back by 4 bases and J by 4 bases. This CDR3 spans 16 amino acids. Here the CDR3 DNA reads TGTGCCAGCAGTTCCCCCCGGGTCGACAGGGCAGATACGCAGTATTTT. Its translation: CASSSPRVDRADTQYF.

The chain couples TRBV7-9 to TRBJ2-1, with D perhaps TRBD2 (6 bases). Trimming removed 5 bases at V and 8 bases at J, with 22 bases between. Looked up from germline, CDR1 is SEHNR and CDR2 is FQNEAQ (reference sequence). The CDR3 totals 16 residues. The CDR3 loop is CASSPHPRVASDEQFF. The CDR3 DNA reads as TGTGCCAGCAGCCCTCACCCGCGGGTAGCTAGCGATGAGCAGTTCTTC.

J is TRBJ1-5 and V is TRBV4-2; 12 positions agree with TRBD1. In germline, CDR1 is LGHNA, CDR2 YNFKEQ. CDR3 length: 16 amino acids. V trimming: 3 bases; J trimming: 5 bases; junction bases outside the gene matches: 5. The CDR3 protein is CASSQTGTGGHQPQHF. In DNA form, the CDR3 reads TGTGCCAGCAGCCAGACCGGGACAGGGGGCCATCAGCCCCAGCATTTT.

The rearrangement links TRBV4-1 to TRBJ2-3; TRBD2 is a possible D gene (6 bases). Germline V gene lookup returns CDR1 MGHRA and CDR2 YSYEKL. The CDR3 spans 15 residues. Between the trimmed V and J ends, which lost 1 base and 2 bases, there was a span of 10 bases. DNA for the CDR3: TGCGCCAGCAGCCAAGCCAGGACTAACACAGATACGCAGTATTTT. It codes for CASSQARTNTDTQYF.

The sample holds a few counts of this clonotype. In DNA, the CDR3 is TGTGCCAGCAGCCAAATAAGGGGGGCTCGAAACACCATATATTTT. It specifies CASSQIRGARNTIYF. This chain joins TRBV3-1 and TRBJ1-3, with a weak D call TRBD1 (6 bases). The V end was cut by 2 bases, the J end by 5 bases, with 13 bases between. The germline V gene encodes CDR1 LGHDT and CDR2 YNNKEL (reference sequence). This CDR3 is 15 amino acids long.

At least ten counts were recorded for this clonotype. This chain uses TRBV10-3 with TRBJ2-2, with D unclear. Trimming removed 6 bases from V and 0 bases from J, with 11 bases in between. Germline lookup yields CDR1 ENHRY and CDR2 SYGVKD. The CDR3 has 15 amino acids. The CDR3 here is CAISRRSTNTGELFF. CDR3 nucleotides: TGTGCCATCAGCAGGCGCTCGACGAACACCGGGGAGCTGTTTTTT.

This clonotype came up many times. J is TRBJ1-1 and V is TRBV30; possible D gene TRBD1, 6 bases. The CDR3 totals 14 residues. Germline V gene lookup returns CDR1 GTSNPN and CDR2 SVGIG (reference sequence). V lost 5 bases and J 4 bases, leaving 17 bases between the germline ends. For the CDR3, the DNA is TGTGCCTGGGGTTTGTGGGGGCTGAGCACTGAAGCTTTCTTT. It encodes CAWGLWGLSTEAFF.

The V and J genes are TRBV7-3 and TRBJ2-5; possible D gene TRBD1, 5 bases. The germline V and J ends were trimmed by 1 base and 4 bases, with 13 bases remaining between them. This CDR3 is 15 amino acids long. Germline V gene lookup returns CDR1 SGHTA and CDR2 FQGTGA. CDR3: CASSLNRGRGETQYF. The DNA of the CDR3 is TGTGCCAGCAGCTTAAATAGGGGAAGGGGAGAGACCCAGTACTTC.

At least ten counts were recorded for this clonotype. The chain recombines TRBV7-9 with TRBJ1-1, with TRBD1 matching over 8 bases. Germline CDR1 SEHNR, CDR2 FQNEAQ (reference sequence). V lost 5 bases to trimming and J lost 6 bases; unmatched junction nucleotides: 5. The CDR3 sequence is 13 residues long. The CDR3 bases are TGTGCCAGCAGCCACGACAGGGGAGCTGAAGCTTTCTTT. This codes for CASSHDRGAEAFF.

This clonotype was detected many times. The chain employs TRBV6-5 and TRBJ1-2; 8 nucleotides align to TRBD1. This CDR3 has 15 residues. The V segment lost 7 bases and the J segment 5 bases; nucleotides outside the gene matches: 12. The germline gives CDR1 MNHEY, CDR2 SVGAGI. The DNA for the CDR3 is TGTGCCAGCATTAAAAGACAGGGGAGGTCGTATGGCTACACCTTC. It encodes CASIKRQGRSYGYTF.

This chain links TRBV12-3 or TRBV12-4 with TRBJ1-1; TRBD1 might be the D (5 bases). This CDR3 is built from 14 residues. V gave up 11 bases and J gave up 0 bases, with 16 bases separating them. CDR3 loop: CADTQGEVNTEAFF. The CDR3 DNA is TGTGCCGATACGCAAGGGGAGGTGAACACTGAAGCTTTCTTT.

The V gene is TRBV20-1, the J gene TRBJ1-6; the match to TRBD1 covers 9 bases. Germline V gene data show CDR1 as DFQATT and CDR2 as SNEGSKA (reference sequence). The V and J ends lost 5 bases and 7 bases, in that order; junction bases with no gene match: 6. The CDR3 is 14 amino acids. The CDR3: CSAGGDRANSPLHF. Here the CDR3 DNA reads TGCAGTGCTGGAGGGGACAGGGCCAATTCACCCCTCCACTTT.

This clonotype has a count of ten or more. This chain uses TRBV18 with TRBJ2-5, with a weak D call TRBD1 (5 bases). The length of the CDR3 is 14 residues. Deletions cut 4 bases from V and 1 base from J, with 10 bases between. Germline CDR1 and CDR2: KGHSH and LQKENI. The CDR3 region is CASSLQGSQETQYF. CDR3 in DNA: TGTGCCAGCTCACTTCAGGGAAGCCAAGAGACCCAGTACTTC.

The J gene is TRBJ2-1, the V gene TRBV3-1, with D uncertain. Germline-derived CDR1 and CDR2 are LGHDT and YNNKEL (reference sequence). CDR3 length equals 13 residues. V lost 3 bases and J 6 bases, leaving 9 bases between the germline ends. CDR3 bases: TGTGCCAGCAGCCAGGACCCCGTCAATGAGCAGTTCTTC. It codes for CASSQDPVNEQFF.

This clonotype was detected ten times or more. This chain uses TRBV20-1 with TRBJ2-1; 7 bases are shared with TRBD2. Germline loops: CDR1 DFQATT, CDR2 SNEGSKA (reference sequence). The CDR3 length is 14 residues. V lost 6 bases, J lost 0 bases, and 5 bases stayed unmatched. The CDR3 is CSAHLADSYNEQFF. The CDR3 nucleotides are TGCAGTGCACATCTAGCGGACTCCTACAATGAGCAGTTCTTC.